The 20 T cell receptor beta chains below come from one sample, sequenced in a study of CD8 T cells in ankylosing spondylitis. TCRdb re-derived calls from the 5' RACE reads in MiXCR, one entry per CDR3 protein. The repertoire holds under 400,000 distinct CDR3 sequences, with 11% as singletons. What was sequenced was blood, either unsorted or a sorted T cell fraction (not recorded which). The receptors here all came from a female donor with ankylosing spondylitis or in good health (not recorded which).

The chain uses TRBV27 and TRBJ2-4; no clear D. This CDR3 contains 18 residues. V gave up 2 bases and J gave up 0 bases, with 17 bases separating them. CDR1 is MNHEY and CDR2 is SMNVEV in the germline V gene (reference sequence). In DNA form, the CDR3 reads TGTGCCAGCAGTTTAAAACCTGGGCAGTTCCTAGCCAAAAACATTCAGTACTTC. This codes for CASSLKPGQFLAKNIQYF.

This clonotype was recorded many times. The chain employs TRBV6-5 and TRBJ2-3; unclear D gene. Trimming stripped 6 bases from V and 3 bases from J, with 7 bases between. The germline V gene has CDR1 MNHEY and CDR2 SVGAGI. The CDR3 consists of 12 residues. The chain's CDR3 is CASRAGTDTQYF. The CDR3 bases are TGTGCCAGCAGGGCCGGGACAGATACGCAGTATTTT.

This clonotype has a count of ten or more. This CDR3 is CASSRAREKLFF. Written as DNA, the CDR3 is TGTGCCAGCAGCCGAGCCCGTGAAAAACTGTTTTTT. The V call is TRBV12-3 or TRBV12-4, the J call TRBJ1-4, with D uncertain. Trimming took off 6 bases at V and 7 bases at J, with 9 bases between the two ends. This CDR3 spans 12 amino acids.

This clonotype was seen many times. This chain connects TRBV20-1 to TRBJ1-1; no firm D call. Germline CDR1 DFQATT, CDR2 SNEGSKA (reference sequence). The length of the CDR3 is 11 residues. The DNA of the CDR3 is TGCCGAGTTTTTGGGAACACTGAAGCTTTCTTT. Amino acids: CRVFGNTEAFF.

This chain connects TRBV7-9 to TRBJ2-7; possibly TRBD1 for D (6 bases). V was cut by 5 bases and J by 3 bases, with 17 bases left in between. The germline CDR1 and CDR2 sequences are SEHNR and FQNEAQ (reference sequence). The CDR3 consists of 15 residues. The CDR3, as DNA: TGTGCCAGCAGCCCCGCGAGGGACACTGGCTACGAGCAGTACTTC. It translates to CASSPARDTGYEQYF.

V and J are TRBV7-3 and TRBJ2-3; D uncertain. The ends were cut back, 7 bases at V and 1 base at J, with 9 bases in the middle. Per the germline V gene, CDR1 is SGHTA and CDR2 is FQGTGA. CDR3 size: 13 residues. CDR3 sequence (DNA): TGTGCCAGCAAGCAGTTTGGCACAGATACGCAGTATTTT. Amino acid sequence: CASKQFGTDTQYF. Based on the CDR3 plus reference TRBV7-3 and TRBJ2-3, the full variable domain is GAGVSQTPSNKVTEKGKYVELRCDPISGHTALYWYRQSLGQGPEFLIYFQGTGAADDSGLPNDRFFAVRPEGSVSTLKIQRTERGDSAVYLCASKQFGTDTQYFGPGTRLTVL.

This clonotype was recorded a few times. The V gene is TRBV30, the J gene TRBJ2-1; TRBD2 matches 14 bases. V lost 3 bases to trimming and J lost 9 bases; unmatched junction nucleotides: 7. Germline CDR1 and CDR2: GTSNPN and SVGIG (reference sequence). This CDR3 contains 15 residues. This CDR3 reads CAWSDGLAGGIEQFF. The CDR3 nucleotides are TGTGCCTGGAGCGATGGACTAGCGGGGGGCATTGAGCAGTTCTTC.

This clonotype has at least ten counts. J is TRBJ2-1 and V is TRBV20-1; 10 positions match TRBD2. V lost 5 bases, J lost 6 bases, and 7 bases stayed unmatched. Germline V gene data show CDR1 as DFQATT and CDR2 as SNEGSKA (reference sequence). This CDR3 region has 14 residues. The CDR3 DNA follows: TGCAGTGCTCGGACTAGCGGTAATCTCAATGAGCAGTTCTTC. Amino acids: CSARTSGNLNEQFF.

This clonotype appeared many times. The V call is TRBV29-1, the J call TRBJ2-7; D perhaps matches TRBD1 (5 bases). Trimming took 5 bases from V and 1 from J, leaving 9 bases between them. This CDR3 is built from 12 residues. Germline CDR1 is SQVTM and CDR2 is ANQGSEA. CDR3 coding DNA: TGCAGCGTTTCAAGGGGATCCTACGAGCAGTACTTC. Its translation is CSVSRGSYEQYF.

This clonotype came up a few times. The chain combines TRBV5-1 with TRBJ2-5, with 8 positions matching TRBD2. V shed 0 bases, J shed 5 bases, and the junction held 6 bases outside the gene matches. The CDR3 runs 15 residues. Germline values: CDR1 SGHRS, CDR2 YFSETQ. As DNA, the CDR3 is TGCGCCAGCAGCTTGGGGACTAGCTTCGGGGAGACCCAGTACTTC. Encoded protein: CASSLGTSFGETQYF.

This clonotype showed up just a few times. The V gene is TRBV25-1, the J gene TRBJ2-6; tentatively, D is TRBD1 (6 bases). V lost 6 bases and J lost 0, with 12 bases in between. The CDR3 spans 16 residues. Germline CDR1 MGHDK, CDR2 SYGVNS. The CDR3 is CASRGGTLSGANVLTF. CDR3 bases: TGTGCCAGCAGAGGGGGAACACTCTCTGGGGCCAACGTCCTGACTTTC.

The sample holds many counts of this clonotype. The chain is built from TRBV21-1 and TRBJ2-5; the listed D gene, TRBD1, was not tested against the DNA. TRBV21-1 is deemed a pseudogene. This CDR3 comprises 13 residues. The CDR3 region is CASTAGQQETQYF. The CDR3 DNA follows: TGTGCCAGCACCGCCGGACAGCAAGAGACCCAGTACTTC.

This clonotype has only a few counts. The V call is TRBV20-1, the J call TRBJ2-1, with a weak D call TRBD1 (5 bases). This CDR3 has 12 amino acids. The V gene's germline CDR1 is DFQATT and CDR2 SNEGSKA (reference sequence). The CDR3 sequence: CSAAKQVNEQFF. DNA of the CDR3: TGCAGCGCAGCCAAACAGGTCAATGAGCAGTTCTTC.

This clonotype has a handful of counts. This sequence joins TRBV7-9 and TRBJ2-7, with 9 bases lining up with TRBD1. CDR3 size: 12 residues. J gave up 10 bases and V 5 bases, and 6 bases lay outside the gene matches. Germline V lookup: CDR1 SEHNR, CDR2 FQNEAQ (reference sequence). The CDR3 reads CASSTGTGTQYF. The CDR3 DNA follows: TGTGCCAGCAGCACCGGGACAGGGACTCAGTACTTC.

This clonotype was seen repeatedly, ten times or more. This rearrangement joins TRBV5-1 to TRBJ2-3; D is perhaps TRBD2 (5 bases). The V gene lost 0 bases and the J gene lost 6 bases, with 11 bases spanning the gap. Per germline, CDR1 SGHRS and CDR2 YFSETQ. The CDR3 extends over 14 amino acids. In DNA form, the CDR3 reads TGCGCCAGCAGCTTGGCTGGCGGGCAGGATACGCAGTATTTT. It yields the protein CASSLAGGQDTQYF.

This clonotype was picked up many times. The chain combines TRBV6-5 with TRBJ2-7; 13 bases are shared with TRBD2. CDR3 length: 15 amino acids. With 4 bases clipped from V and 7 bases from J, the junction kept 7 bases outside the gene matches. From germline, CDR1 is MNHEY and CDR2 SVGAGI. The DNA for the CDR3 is TGTGCCAGCAGTTTTAGGACTAGCGGGGGAAATGAGCAGTACTTC. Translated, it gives CASSFRTSGGNEQYF.

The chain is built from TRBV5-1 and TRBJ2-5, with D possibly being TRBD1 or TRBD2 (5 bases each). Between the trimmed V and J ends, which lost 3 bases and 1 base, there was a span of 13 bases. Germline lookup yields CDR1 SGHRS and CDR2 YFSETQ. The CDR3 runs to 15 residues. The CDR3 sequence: CASSYGTVTQETQYF. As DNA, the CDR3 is TGCGCCAGCAGCTACGGGACGGTGACCCAAGAGACCCAGTACTTC.

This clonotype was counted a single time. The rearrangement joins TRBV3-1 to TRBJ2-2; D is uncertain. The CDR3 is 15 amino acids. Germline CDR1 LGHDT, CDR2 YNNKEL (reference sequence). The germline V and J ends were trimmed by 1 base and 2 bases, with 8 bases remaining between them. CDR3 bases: TGTGCCAGCAGCCAAGCAACTATTAACACCGGGGAGCTGTTTTTT. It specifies CASSQATINTGELFF.

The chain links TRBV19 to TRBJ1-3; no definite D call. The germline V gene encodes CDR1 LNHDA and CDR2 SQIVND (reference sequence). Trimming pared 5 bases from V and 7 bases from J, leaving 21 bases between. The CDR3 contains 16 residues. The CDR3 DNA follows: TGTGCCAGTAGTCAAGATCGGACCCACAGAAGTAACACCATATATTTT. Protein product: CASSQDRTHRSNTIYF.

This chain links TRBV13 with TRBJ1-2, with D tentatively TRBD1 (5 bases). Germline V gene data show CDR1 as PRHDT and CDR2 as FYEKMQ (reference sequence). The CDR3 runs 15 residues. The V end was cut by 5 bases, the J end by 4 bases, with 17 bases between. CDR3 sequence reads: CASSLPTDGGYGYTF. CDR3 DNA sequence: TGTGCCAGCAGCCTCCCTACCGATGGGGGCTATGGCTACACCTTC.